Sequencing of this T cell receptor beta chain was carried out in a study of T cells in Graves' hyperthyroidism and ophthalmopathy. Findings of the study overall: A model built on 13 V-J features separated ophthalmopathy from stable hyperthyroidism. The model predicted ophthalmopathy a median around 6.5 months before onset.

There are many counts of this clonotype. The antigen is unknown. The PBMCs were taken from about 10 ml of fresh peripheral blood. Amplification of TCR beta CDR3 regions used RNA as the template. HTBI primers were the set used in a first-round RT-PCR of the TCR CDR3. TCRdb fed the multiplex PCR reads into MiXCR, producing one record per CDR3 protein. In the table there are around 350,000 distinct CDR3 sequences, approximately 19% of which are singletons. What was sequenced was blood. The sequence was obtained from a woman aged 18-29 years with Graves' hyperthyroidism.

The CDR3 is CASSTTGILNQPQHF. The CDR3, as DNA: TGTGCCAGCAGTACAACAGGGATTCTTAATCAGCCCCAGCATTTT. The chain couples TRBV6-1 to TRBJ1-5; TRBD1 is a possible D gene (6 bases). V gave up 5 bases and J gave up 4 bases, with 15 bases separating them. Germline V lookup: CDR1 MNHNS, CDR2 SASEGT. The CDR3 is 15 amino acids.